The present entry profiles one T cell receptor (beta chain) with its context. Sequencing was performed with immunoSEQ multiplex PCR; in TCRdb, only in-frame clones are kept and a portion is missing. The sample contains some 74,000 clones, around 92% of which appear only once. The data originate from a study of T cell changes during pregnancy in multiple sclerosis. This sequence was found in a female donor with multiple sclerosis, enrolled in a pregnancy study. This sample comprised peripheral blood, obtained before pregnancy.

CDR3 sequence: CASSSRLSNYGYTF. The CDR3 bases are TGTGCCAGCAGCTCGCGATTGTCCAACTATGGCTACACCTTC. The chain uses TRBV11-3 and TRBJ1-2; D remains ambiguous. The CDR3 loop spans 14 amino acids. Per germline, CDR1 SGHNT and CDR2 YENEEA. Trimming shortened V by 4 bases and J by 2 bases, and 11 bases separated the two germline ends.